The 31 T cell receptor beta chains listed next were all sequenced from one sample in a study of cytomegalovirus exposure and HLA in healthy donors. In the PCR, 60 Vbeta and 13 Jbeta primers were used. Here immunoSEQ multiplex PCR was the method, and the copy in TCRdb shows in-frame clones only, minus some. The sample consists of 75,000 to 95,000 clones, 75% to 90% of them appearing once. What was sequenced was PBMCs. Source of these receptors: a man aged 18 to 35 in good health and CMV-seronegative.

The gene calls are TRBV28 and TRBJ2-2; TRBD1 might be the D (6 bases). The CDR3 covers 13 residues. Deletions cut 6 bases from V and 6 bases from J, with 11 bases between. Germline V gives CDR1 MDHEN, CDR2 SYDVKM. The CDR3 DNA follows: TGTGCCAGCAGCAGGACAGTGCCCGGGGAGCTGTTTTTT. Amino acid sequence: CASSRTVPGELFF.

CDR3 sequence reads: CASSLVLGTATGELFF. In DNA, the CDR3 is TGTGCCAGCAGCTTGGTATTAGGGACAGCCACCGGGGAGCTGTTTTTT. The chain employs TRBV5-5 and TRBJ2-2, with TRBD1 matching 7 bases. Germline V gives CDR1 SGHKS, CDR2 YYEKEE (reference sequence). V shed 0 bases and J 4 bases; nucleotides not matched to a gene: 6. The CDR3 is 16 amino acids.

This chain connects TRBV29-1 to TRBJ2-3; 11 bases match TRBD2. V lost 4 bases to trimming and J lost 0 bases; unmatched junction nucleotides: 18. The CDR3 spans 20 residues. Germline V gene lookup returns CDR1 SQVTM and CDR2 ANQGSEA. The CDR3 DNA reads TGCAGCGTTGGAAGAGGGGGCGCGGTAGCGGGAGGGTTGAGCACAGATACGCAGTATTTT. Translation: CSVGRGGAVAGGLSTDTQYF.

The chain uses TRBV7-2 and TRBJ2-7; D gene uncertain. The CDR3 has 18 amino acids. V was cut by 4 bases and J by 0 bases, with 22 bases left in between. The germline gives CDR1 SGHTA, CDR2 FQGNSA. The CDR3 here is CASSSQPIAGSRSYEQYF. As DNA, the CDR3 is TGTGCCAGCAGCTCCCAACCTATTGCCGGTTCCCGCTCCTACGAGCAGTACTTC.

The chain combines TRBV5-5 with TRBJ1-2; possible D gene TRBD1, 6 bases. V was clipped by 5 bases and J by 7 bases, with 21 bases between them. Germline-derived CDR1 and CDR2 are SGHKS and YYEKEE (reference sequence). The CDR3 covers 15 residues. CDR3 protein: CASSPQGTPHGGYTF. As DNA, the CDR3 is TGTGCCAGCAGTCCTCAGGGGACGCCCCATGGTGGCTACACCTTC.

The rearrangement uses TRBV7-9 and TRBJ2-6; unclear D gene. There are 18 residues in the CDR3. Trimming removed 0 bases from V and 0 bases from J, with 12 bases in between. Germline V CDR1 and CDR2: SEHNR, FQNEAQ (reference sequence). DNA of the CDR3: TGTGCCAGCAGCTTAGCTCGGCAGGATAGCTCTGGGGCCAACGTCCTGACTTTC. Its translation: CASSLARQDSSGANVLTF.

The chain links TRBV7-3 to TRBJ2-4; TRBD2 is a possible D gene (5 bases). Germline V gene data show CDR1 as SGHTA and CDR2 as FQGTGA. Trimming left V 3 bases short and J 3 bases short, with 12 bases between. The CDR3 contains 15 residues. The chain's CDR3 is CASSFRHRDKNIQYF. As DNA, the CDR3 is TGTGCCAGCAGCTTCCGTCACCGGGACAAAAACATTCAGTACTTC.

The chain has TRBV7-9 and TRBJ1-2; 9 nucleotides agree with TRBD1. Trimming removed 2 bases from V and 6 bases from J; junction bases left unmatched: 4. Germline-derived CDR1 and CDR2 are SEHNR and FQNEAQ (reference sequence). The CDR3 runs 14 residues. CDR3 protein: CASSLHRDRDGYTF. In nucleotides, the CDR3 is TGTGCCAGCAGCTTACACCGGGACAGGGATGGCTACACCTTC.

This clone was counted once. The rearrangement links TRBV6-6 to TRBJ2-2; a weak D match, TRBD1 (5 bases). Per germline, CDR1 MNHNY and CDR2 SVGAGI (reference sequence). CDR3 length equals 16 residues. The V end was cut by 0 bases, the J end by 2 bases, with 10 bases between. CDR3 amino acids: CASSYSIQGNTGELFF. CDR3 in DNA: TGTGCCAGCAGTTACTCGATTCAGGGAAACACCGGGGAGCTGTTTTTT.

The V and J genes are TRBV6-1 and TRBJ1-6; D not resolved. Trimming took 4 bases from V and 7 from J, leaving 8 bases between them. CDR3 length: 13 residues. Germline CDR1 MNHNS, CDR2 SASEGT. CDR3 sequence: CASSADSNSPLHF. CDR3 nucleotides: TGTGCCAGCAGTGCAGATAGCAATTCACCCCTCCACTTT.

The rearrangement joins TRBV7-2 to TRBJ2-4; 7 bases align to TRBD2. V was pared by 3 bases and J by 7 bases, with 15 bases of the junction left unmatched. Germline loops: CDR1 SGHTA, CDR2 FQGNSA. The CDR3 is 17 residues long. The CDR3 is CASSFTRGLAVSNIQYF. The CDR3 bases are TGTGCCAGCAGCTTTACGCGCGGTCTAGCGGTGTCGAACATTCAGTACTTC.

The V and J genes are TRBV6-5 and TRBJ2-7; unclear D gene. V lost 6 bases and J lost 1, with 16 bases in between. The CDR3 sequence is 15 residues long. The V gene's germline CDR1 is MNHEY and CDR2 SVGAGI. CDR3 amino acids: CASRKPGSRSYEQYF. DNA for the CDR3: TGTGCCAGCAGAAAGCCCGGGTCCCGGTCCTACGAGCAGTACTTC.

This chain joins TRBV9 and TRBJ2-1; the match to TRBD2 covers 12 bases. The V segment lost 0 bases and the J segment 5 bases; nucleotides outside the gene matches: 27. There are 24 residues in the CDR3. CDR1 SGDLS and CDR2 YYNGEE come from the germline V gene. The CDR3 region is CASSVGWRLAGVRKVTPIHNEQFF. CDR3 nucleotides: TGTGCCAGCAGCGTAGGGTGGCGACTAGCGGGAGTCCGAAAGGTGACTCCTATCCACAATGAGCAGTTCTTC.

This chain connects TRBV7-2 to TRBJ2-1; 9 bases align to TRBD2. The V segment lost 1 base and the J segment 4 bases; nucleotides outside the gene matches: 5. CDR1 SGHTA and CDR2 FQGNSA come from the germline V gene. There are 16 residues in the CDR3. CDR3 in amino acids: CASSLDAGGGYNEQFF. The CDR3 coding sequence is TGTGCCAGCAGCTTAGACGCGGGAGGGGGGTACAATGAGCAGTTCTTC. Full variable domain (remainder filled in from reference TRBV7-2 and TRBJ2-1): GAGVSQSPSNKVTEKGKDVELRCDPISGHTALYWYRQSLGQGLEFLIYFQGNSAPDKSGLPSDRFSAERTGGSVSTLTIQRTQQEDSAVYLCASSLDAGGGYNEQFFGPGTRLTVL.

The CDR3 coding sequence is TGTGCCTGGAGTGTATCCCCTCCGCGGGCGTACGAGCAGTACTTC. Protein sequence: CAWSVSPPRAYEQYF. V and J are TRBV30 and TRBJ2-7; D is perhaps TRBD2 (5 bases). The CDR3 is made up of 15 amino acids. CDR1 and CDR2 from the germline V gene are GTSNPN and SVGIG (reference sequence). Trimming took 0 bases from V and 4 from J, leaving 16 bases between them.

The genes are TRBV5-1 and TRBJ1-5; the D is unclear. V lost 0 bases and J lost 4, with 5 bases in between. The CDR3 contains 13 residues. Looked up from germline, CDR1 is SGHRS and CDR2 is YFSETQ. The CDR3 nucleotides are TGCGCCAGCAGCTTGGGACTTAATCAGCCCCAGCATTTT. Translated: CASSLGLNQPQHF.

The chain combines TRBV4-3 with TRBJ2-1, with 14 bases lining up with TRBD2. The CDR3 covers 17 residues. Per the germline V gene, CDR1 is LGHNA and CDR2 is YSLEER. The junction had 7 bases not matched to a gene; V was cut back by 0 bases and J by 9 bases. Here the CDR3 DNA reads TGCGCCAGCAGCCAAGACATCGGGACTAGCGGGAGTCTTGAGCAGTTCTTC. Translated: CASSQDIGTSGSLEQFF.

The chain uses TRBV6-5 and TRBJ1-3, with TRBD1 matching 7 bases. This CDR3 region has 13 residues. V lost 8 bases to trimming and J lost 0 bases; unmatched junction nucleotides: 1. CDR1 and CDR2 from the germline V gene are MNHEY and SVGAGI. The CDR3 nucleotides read TGTGCCAGCGGGACAGACTCTGGAAACACCATATATTTT. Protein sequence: CASGTDSGNTIYF.

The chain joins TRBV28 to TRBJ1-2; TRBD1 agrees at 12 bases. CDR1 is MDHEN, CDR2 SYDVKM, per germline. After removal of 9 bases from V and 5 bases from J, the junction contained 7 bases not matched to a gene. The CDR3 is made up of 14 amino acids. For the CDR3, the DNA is TGTGCCAGTCAGGGACAGGGGGCGCCTTATGGCTACACCTTC. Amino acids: CASQGQGAPYGYTF.

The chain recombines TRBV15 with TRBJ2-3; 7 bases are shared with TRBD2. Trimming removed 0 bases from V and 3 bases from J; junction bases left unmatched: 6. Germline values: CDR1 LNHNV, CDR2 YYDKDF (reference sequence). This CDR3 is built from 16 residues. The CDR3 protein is CATSRDGAGVTDTQYF. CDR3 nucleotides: TGTGCCACCAGCAGAGATGGGGCGGGAGTGACAGATACGCAGTATTTT.

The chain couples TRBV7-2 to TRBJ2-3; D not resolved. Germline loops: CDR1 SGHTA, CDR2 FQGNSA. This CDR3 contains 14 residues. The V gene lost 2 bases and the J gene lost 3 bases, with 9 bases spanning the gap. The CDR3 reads CASSLSWQTDTQYF. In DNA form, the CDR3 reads TGTGCCAGCAGCTTATCATGGCAGACAGATACGCAGTATTTT.

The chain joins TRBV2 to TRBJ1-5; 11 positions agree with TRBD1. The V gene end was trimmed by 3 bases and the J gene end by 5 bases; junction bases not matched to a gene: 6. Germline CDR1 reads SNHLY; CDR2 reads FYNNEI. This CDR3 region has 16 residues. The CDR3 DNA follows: TGTGCCAGCAGTGAGGACAGGGGGCGCAAGGATCAGCCCCAGCATTTT. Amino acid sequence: CASSEDRGRKDQPQHF.

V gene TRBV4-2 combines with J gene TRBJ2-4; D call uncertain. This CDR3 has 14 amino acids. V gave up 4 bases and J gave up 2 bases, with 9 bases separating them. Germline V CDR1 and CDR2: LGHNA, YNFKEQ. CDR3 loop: CASSPDTSKNIQYF. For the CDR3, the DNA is TGTGCCAGCAGCCCTGACACGTCCAAAAACATTCAGTACTTC.

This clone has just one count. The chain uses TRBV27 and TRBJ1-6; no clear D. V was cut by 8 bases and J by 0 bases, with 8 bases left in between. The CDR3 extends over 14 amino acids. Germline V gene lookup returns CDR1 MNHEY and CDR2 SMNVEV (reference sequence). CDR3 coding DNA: TGTGCCAGCTCCTACAGCTCCTATAATTCACCCCTCCACTTT. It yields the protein CASSYSSYNSPLHF.

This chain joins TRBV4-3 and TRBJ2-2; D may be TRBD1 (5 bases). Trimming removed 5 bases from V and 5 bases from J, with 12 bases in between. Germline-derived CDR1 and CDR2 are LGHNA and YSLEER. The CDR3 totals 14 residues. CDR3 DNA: TGCGCCAGCAGCGGCAGGGTTAATACCGGGGAGCTGTTTTTT. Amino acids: CASSGRVNTGELFF.

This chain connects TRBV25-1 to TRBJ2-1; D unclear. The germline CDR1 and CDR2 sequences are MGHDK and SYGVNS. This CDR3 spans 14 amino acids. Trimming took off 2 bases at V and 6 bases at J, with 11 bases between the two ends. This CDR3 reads CASSEPSPPNEQFF. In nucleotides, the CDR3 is TGTGCCAGCAGTGAACCTAGTCCTCCCAATGAGCAGTTCTTC.

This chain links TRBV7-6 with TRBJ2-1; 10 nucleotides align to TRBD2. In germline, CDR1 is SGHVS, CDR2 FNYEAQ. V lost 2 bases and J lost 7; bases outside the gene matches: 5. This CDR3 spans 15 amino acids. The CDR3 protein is CASSLQLAGENEQFF. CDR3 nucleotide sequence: TGTGCCAGCAGCTTACAGCTAGCGGGAGAGAATGAGCAGTTCTTC.

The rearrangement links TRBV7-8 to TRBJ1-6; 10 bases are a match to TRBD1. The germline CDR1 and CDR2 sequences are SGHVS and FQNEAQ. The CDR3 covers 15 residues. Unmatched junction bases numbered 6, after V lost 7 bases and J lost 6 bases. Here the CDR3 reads CASISGTGANSPLHF. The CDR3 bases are TGTGCCAGCATCTCCGGGACAGGGGCTAATTCACCCCTCCACTTT. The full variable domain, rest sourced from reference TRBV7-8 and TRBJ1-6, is GAGVSQSPRYKVAKRGQDVALRCDPISGHVSLFWYQQALGQGPEFLTYFQNEAQLDKSGLPSDRFFAERPEGSVSTLKIQRTQQEDSAVYLCASISGTGANSPLHFGNGTRLTVT.

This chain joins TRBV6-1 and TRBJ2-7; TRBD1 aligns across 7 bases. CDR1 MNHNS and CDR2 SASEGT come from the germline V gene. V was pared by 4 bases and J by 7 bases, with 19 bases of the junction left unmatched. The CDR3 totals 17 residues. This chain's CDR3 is CASSGTSGQQSLKEQYF. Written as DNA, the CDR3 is TGTGCCAGCAGTGGAACCTCGGGACAGCAGAGTCTCAAAGAGCAGTACTTC.

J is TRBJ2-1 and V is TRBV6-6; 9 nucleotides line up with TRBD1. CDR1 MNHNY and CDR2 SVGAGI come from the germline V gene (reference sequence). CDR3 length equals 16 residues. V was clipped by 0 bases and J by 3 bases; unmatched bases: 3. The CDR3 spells CASSYSGQGVYNEQFF. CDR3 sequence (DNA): TGTGCCAGCAGTTACTCGGGACAGGGCGTCTACAATGAGCAGTTCTTC.

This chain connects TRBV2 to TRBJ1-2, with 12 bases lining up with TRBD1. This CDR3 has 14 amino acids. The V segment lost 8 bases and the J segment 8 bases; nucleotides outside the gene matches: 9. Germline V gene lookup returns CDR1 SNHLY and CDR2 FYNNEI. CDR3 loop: CASGKGQGAGGYTF. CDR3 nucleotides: TGTGCCAGCGGAAAGGGACAGGGGGCAGGAGGCTACACCTTC. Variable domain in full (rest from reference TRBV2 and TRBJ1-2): EPEVTQTPSHQVTQMGQEVILRCVPISNHLYFYWYRQILGQKVEFLVSFYNNEISEKSEIFDDQFSVERPDGSNFTLKIRSTKLEDSAMYFCASGKGQGAGGYTFGSGTRLTVV.